A single sample gave rise to the 24 T cell receptor beta chains below, sequenced in a study of shared clonotypes between healthy human individuals. TCRdb's table, derived via immunoSEQ multiplex PCR, lists solely in-frame clones and lacks some. The sample shows more than 80,000 clones, about 68% of them seen only once. Sequencing was carried out using memory CD8+ T cells sorted from blood. Described subset: CD45RO+ cells pooled with CCR7-negative TemRA cells. These receptors all stem from a man aged 30 to 39 in good health.

V gene TRBV5-1 combines with J gene TRBJ2-7; no definite D call. This CDR3 spans 13 amino acids. The ends were cut back, 3 bases at V and 3 bases at J, with 10 bases in the middle. CDR1 and CDR2 (germline): SGHRS, YFSETQ. CDR3 residues: CASSWWADYEQYF. The CDR3 DNA follows: TGCGCCAGCAGCTGGTGGGCGGACTACGAGCAGTACTTC.

This clone was seen many times. This sequence joins TRBV16 and TRBJ1-4; tentative D call: TRBD1 (5 bases). V lost 0 bases and J lost 3, with 11 bases in between. Germline CDR1 and CDR2: KGHSY and FQNENV. The CDR3 consists of 16 residues. The CDR3 bases are TGTGCCAGCAGCCAATCGGATGGGGGACCTAATGAAAAACTGTTTTTT. It specifies CASSQSDGGPNEKLFF.

The CDR3 spells CATSRESSGRGYNEQFF. The CDR3 DNA is TGTGCCACCAGCAGAGAGAGTAGCGGGAGAGGCTACAATGAGCAGTTCTTC. The V gene is TRBV15, the J gene TRBJ2-1; the match to TRBD2 covers 9 bases. CDR3 length equals 17 residues. V was clipped by 0 bases and J by 3 bases; unmatched bases: 6. Germline V gives CDR1 LNHNV, CDR2 YYDKDF (reference sequence).

This clone was observed a few times. V and J are TRBV13 and TRBJ2-3; D is ambiguous. Germline CDR1 and CDR2: PRHDT and FYEKMQ (reference sequence). Between the trimmed V and J ends, which lost 5 bases and 5 bases, there was a span of 8 bases. This CDR3 contains 12 residues. The CDR3 bases are TGTGCCAGCAGCCCCCATGGAGATACGCAGTATTTT. It specifies CASSPHGDTQYF.

This chain uses TRBV28 with TRBJ2-1; 14 nucleotides agree with TRBD2. V gave up 5 bases and J gave up 4 bases; unmatched junction bases: 10. This CDR3 region has 18 residues. Germline-derived CDR1 and CDR2 are MDHEN and SYDVKM. CDR3 amino acids: CASSTIGLAGGLYNEQFF. The CDR3 coding sequence is TGTGCCAGCAGTACAATTGGACTAGCGGGAGGATTATACAATGAGCAGTTCTTC.

The rearrangement uses TRBV9 and TRBJ1-2; 7 bases are a match to TRBD1. This CDR3 is 13 amino acids long. Germline V CDR1 and CDR2: SGDLS, YYNGEE. V was pared by 4 bases and J by 4 bases, with 4 bases of the junction left unmatched. In nucleotides, the CDR3 is TGTGCCAGCAGCCCAGGGACAGTCTATGGCTACACCTTC. It codes for CASSPGTVYGYTF.

The chain recombines TRBV2 with TRBJ1-1; D is unclear. V was pared by 7 bases and J by 0 bases, with 9 bases between. The germline CDR1 and CDR2 sequences are SNHLY and FYNNEI. The CDR3 length is 13 residues. CDR3 nucleotides: TGTGCCAGCACCCTCAGTTTGAACACTGAAGCTTTCTTT. Translation gives CASTLSLNTEAFF.

The V call is TRBV9, the J call TRBJ2-5; 8 nucleotides agree with TRBD2. The V segment lost 0 bases and the J segment 3 bases; nucleotides outside the gene matches: 7. This CDR3 region has 16 residues. CDR1 is SGDLS and CDR2 is YYNGEE in the germline V gene. CDR3 sequence (DNA): TGTGCCAGCAGCGTAGGTGGAGCGGGAGAGGAAGAGACCCAGTACTTC. Translated, it gives CASSVGGAGEEETQYF.

Many counts were recorded for this clone. V usage is TRBV6-6 and J usage is TRBJ2-5; perhaps TRBD1 as D (6 bases). From germline, CDR1 is MNHNY and CDR2 SVGAGI (reference sequence). CDR3 size: 13 residues. The V and J ends lost 8 bases and 6 bases respectively, with 16 bases between them. The CDR3 region is CASQGGFQQTQYF. CDR3 sequence (DNA): TGTGCCAGCCAAGGGGGTTTTCAGCAGACCCAGTACTTC.

This clone showed up just a few times. The genes are TRBV7-2 and TRBJ2-1, with 8 bases fitting TRBD2. The junction had 5 bases not matched to a gene; V was cut back by 0 bases and J by 4 bases. This CDR3 has 16 residues. Germline V gene data show CDR1 as SGHTA and CDR2 as FQGNSA. CDR3 DNA: TGTGCCAGCAGCTTAGCTAGCGGGGCCGCTTACAATGAGCAGTTCTTC. The encoded protein is CASSLASGAAYNEQFF.

The rearrangement joins TRBV27 to TRBJ2-5; D could derive from TRBD1 or TRBD2 (5 bases each). This CDR3 has 14 amino acids. With 0 bases removed from V and 4 bases from J, the gap between germline ends came to 9 bases. Germline values: CDR1 MNHEY, CDR2 SMNVEV (reference sequence). The CDR3 reads CASSLSTGAETQYF. In DNA form, the CDR3 reads TGTGCCAGCAGTTTATCAACCGGGGCAGAGACCCAGTACTTC.

The chain is built from TRBV28 and TRBJ1-5, with D possibly being TRBD1 (6 bases). The V gene lost 5 bases and the J gene lost 5 bases, with 22 bases spanning the gap. Looked up from germline, CDR1 is MDHEN and CDR2 is SYDVKM. The CDR3 covers 17 residues. CDR3 loop: CASSPARGPPGYQPQHF. Here the CDR3 DNA reads TGTGCCAGCAGTCCCGCCAGGGGCCCCCCGGGATATCAGCCCCAGCATTTT.

This clone was seen a handful of times. J is TRBJ2-7 and V is TRBV27; 7 bases line up with TRBD2. The germline V gene encodes CDR1 MNHEY and CDR2 SMNVEV (reference sequence). V shed 5 bases, J shed 0 bases, and the junction held 4 bases outside the gene matches. This CDR3 has 14 amino acids. CDR3 DNA sequence: TGTGCCAGCAGTCTTCTAGCGGCCTCCTACGAGCAGTACTTC. This translates into CASSLLAASYEQYF.

This clone was counted between two and nine times. J is TRBJ2-3 and V is TRBV15; 8 nucleotides align to TRBD2. V shed 5 bases, J shed 2 bases, and the junction held 12 bases outside the gene matches. The CDR3 is 17 residues long. The germline CDR1 and CDR2 sequences are LNHNV and YYDKDF (reference sequence). Here the CDR3 reads CATSPASAGGFTDTQYF. As DNA, the CDR3 is TGTGCCACCAGCCCTGCCAGCGCGGGAGGCTTCACAGATACGCAGTATTTT.

The rearrangement links TRBV6-6 to TRBJ2-7; tentatively, D is TRBD1 (6 bases). V shed 2 bases and J shed 3 bases, with 8 bases lying between them. CDR1 and CDR2 from the germline V gene are MNHNY and SVGAGI (reference sequence). The length of the CDR3 is 13 residues. The DNA for the CDR3 is TGTGCCAGCAGTTACCAGGACAGCTACGAGCAGTACTTC. Its protein is CASSYQDSYEQYF.

V gene TRBV29-1 combines with J gene TRBJ2-7; D remains ambiguous. The CDR3 sequence is 12 residues long. Between the trimmed V and J ends, which lost 3 bases and 3 bases, there was a span of 9 bases. The V gene's germline CDR1 is SQVTM and CDR2 ANQGSEA. For the CDR3, the DNA is TGCAGCGTTGAGAGCAGGAACTACGAGCAGTACTTC. This translates into CSVESRNYEQYF.

This clone occurred a few times. This rearrangement joins TRBV7-9 to TRBJ2-5; D may be TRBD1 (6 bases). V was pared by 5 bases and J by 0 bases, with 10 bases between. Germline V lookup: CDR1 SEHNR, CDR2 FQNEAQ (reference sequence). CDR3 length equals 14 residues. This CDR3 reads CASSQRGYQETQYF. In nucleotides, the CDR3 is TGTGCCAGCAGCCAAAGGGGGTACCAAGAGACCCAGTACTTC.

The sample holds many counts of this clone. The chain carries TRBV28 and TRBJ2-7; D remains unclear. V lost 2 bases to trimming and J lost 6 bases, with 11 bases between them. The germline gives CDR1 MDHEN, CDR2 SYDVKM. This CDR3 is built from 13 residues. Here the CDR3 DNA reads TGTGCCAGCAGTTTAGGGATCACGGCCGAGCAGTACTTC. This gives the protein CASSLGITAEQYF.

This clone showed up just a few times. The J gene is TRBJ1-2, the V gene TRBV7-9; D is possibly TRBD1 (6 bases). Germline V gene sequence: CDR1 SEHNR, CDR2 FQNEAQ (reference sequence). The length of the CDR3 is 13 residues. The V end was cut by 1 base, the J end by 8 bases, with 11 bases between. DNA for the CDR3: TGTGCCAGCAGCTTAGACAGGGACCTAGGCTACACCTTC. Encoded protein: CASSLDRDLGYTF.

V and J are TRBV7-8 and TRBJ2-1; TRBD2 aligns across 9 bases. This CDR3 comprises 18 residues. Looked up from germline, CDR1 is SGHVS and CDR2 is FQNEAQ. J was trimmed by 1 base and V by 3 bases; bases with no gene match: 10. The CDR3: CASSFLAGDTLSYNEQFF. In DNA, the CDR3 is TGTGCCAGCAGCTTTTTAGCGGGGGACACTCTTTCCTACAATGAGCAGTTCTTC. The variable domain in full, completed from reference TRBV7-8 and TRBJ2-1, reads GAGVSQSPRYKVAKRGQDVALRCDPISGHVSLFWYQQALGQGPEFLTYFQNEAQLDKSGLPSDRFFAERPEGSVSTLKIQRTQQEDSAVYLCASSFLAGDTLSYNEQFFGPGTRLTVL.

J is TRBJ2-3 and V is TRBV7-9; 8 nucleotides match TRBD1. The CDR3 loop spans 17 amino acids. Germline V gene data show CDR1 as SEHNR and CDR2 as FQNEAQ (reference sequence). Losses at the gene ends were 5 bases for V and 1 base for J; bases not matched to a gene: 11. DNA for the CDR3: TGTGCCAGCAGCCCCCAATTAACGGGACAGGGCACAGATACGCAGTATTTT. Translation gives CASSPQLTGQGTDTQYF.

V and J are TRBV28 and TRBJ2-7, with D unresolved. The germline CDR1 and CDR2 sequences are MDHEN and SYDVKM. With 6 bases removed from V and 2 bases from J, the gap between germline ends came to 17 bases. CDR3 length: 15 amino acids. CDR3 sequence reads: CASSGTHDSPYEQYF. In nucleotides, the CDR3 is TGTGCCAGCAGCGGAACCCACGACTCACCCTACGAGCAGTACTTC.

The genes are TRBV5-4 and TRBJ2-1; 13 nucleotides agree with TRBD2. V trimming: 6 bases; J trimming: 10 bases; junction bases outside the gene matches: 7. Germline loops: CDR1 SGHNT, CDR2 YYREEE (reference sequence). The CDR3 extends over 14 amino acids. The CDR3 nucleotides are TGTGCCAGCACCCAGGGACTAGCGGGAAGCGAGCAGTTCTTC. Encoded protein: CASTQGLAGSEQFF. The full variable domain, with the rest looked up from reference TRBV5-4 and TRBJ2-1, is ETGVTQSPTHLIKTRGQQVTLRCSSQSGHNTVSWYQQALGQGPQFIFQYYREEENGRGNFPPRFSGLQFPNYSSELNVNALELDDSALYLCASTQGLAGSEQFFGPGTRLTVL.

V usage is TRBV9 and J usage is TRBJ1-1; 11 bases match TRBD1. The length of the CDR3 is 16 residues. The germline V gene has CDR1 SGDLS and CDR2 YYNGEE. V lost 4 bases and J lost 4; bases outside the gene matches: 9. The CDR3 coding sequence is TGTGCCAGCAGCTCCGGACAGGGGGCCATGGGCACTGAAGCTTTCTTT. Its translation is CASSSGQGAMGTEAFF.